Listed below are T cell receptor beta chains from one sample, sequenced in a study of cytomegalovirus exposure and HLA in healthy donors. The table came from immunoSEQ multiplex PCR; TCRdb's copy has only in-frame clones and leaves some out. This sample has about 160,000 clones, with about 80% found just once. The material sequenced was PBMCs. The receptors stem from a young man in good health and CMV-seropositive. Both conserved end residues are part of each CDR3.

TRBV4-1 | CASSHINTGELFF
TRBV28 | CASSSRQGDEQFF
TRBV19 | CASSISQVTDTQYF
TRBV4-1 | CASSHKLRQGFDNQPQHF
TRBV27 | CASSPGLKYEQYF
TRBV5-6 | CASSERGQGALEKLFF
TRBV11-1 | CASSFSGQGSYEQYF
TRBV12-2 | CASRLEPGQGAYEQYF
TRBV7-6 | CASSGPEEGQYNEQFF
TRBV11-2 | CASSFWDRVAYEQYF
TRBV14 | CASSHETGITNYGYTF
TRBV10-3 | CAISEIPRETQYF
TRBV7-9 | CASSLVKPANTGELFF
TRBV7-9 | CASSLEGDSPLHF
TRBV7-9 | CASTVGGGGYNEQFF
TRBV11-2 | CASSSAGAGETQYF
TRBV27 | CASSWTGTNQPQHF
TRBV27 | CASSLRQGVSDTQYF
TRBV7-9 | CASRDTGTRSYNEQFF